This entry lists 30 T cell receptor beta chains sequenced from one sample in a study of graft-versus-host responses after intestinal transplantation. Assay used: immunoSEQ multiplex PCR; TCRdb lists only in-frame clones, some missing. The sample lists over 45,000 clones; approximately 90% were seen once. The material was PBMCs, obtained 26 days after transplant. The receptors were sampled from a human patient who received an intestinal transplant, so some T cells may come from the graft donor.

The chain has TRBV5-6 and TRBJ2-1; 9 nucleotides align to TRBD2. Germline assignment: CDR1 SGHDT and CDR2 YYEEEE. The CDR3 is 15 amino acids. V shed 4 bases and J 7 bases; nucleotides not matched to a gene: 9. The DNA of the CDR3 is TGTGCCAGCAGCGAAGCGGGGGGTCCGGGGAATGAGCAGTTCTTC. It specifies CASSEAGGPGNEQFF.

This sequence joins TRBV5-6 and TRBJ1-3, with TRBD1 as a possible D gene (6 bases). V shed 3 bases and J shed 0 bases, with 10 bases lying between them. CDR3 length: 15 residues. CDR1 and CDR2 (germline): SGHDT, YYEEEE. The CDR3: CASSSRDTSGNTIYF. CDR3 nucleotide sequence: TGTGCCAGCAGCTCCCGGGACACCTCTGGAAACACCATATATTTT. The full variable domain, rest sourced from reference TRBV5-6 and TRBJ1-3, is DAGVTQSPTHLIKTRGQQVTLRCSPKSGHDTVSWYQQALGQGPQFIFQYYEEEERQRGNFPDRFSGHQFPNYSSELNVNALLLGDSALYLCASSSRDTSGNTIYFGEGSWLTVV.

V and J are TRBV27 and TRBJ2-7; perhaps TRBD1 as D (5 bases). Deletions cut 3 bases from V and 0 bases from J, with 12 bases between. There are 15 residues in the CDR3. The germline V gene has CDR1 MNHEY and CDR2 SMNVEV (reference sequence). The DNA for the CDR3 is TGTGCCAGCAGTTTGACAGTCCTGAGCTCCTACGAGCAGTACTTC. It translates to CASSLTVLSSYEQYF.

V and J are TRBV9 and TRBJ2-3, with D perhaps TRBD2 (6 bases). Looked up from germline, CDR1 is SGDLS and CDR2 is YYNGEE. The length of the CDR3 is 14 residues. The germline V and J ends were trimmed by 0 bases and 6 bases, with 11 bases remaining between them. The CDR3 is CASSVDGRGDTQYF. CDR3 sequence (DNA): TGTGCCAGCAGCGTAGATGGCCGGGGGGATACGCAGTATTTT.

J is TRBJ2-5 and V is TRBV21-1; the listed D gene, TRBD1, was not tested against the DNA. TRBV21-1 is a known pseudogene. This CDR3 has 13 amino acids. CDR3 sequence reads: CASSTDRLIPSNF. In nucleotides, the CDR3 is TGTGCCAGCAGCACGGACAGACTAATCCCGTCTAACTTC.

The rearrangement uses TRBV9 and TRBJ2-7, with D possibly being TRBD1 (6 bases). V dropped 3 bases and J dropped 0 bases, with 10 bases sitting between them. This CDR3 is 14 amino acids long. Germline values: CDR1 SGDLS, CDR2 YYNGEE. CDR3 region: CASSEGDGSYEQYF. The CDR3 DNA sequence: TGTGCCAGCAGCGAGGGGGACGGCTCCTACGAGCAGTACTTC.

The chain links TRBV4-1 to TRBJ1-4; D is perhaps TRBD1 (5 bases). Trimming shortened V by 1 base and J by 8 bases, and 11 bases separated the two germline ends. This CDR3 is built from 14 residues. The germline V gene has CDR1 MGHRA and CDR2 YSYEKL. CDR3 coding DNA: TGCGCCAGCAGCCAAGTAGGGGTTAGGGAAAAACTGTTTTTT. Its protein product is CASSQVGVREKLFF.

The V call is TRBV6-5, the J call TRBJ2-5, with unresolved D. Germline CDR1 reads MNHEY; CDR2 reads SVGAGI. V was shortened by 4 bases and J by 5 bases, with 8 bases between the two germline ends. This CDR3 has 12 amino acids. The DNA for the CDR3 is TGTGCCAGCAGTTCCGAGAGTGAGACCCAGTACTTC. Encoded protein: CASSSESETQYF.

The chain uses TRBV13 and TRBJ2-2, with 11 nucleotides matching TRBD2. Germline V gene data show CDR1 as PRHDT and CDR2 as FYEKMQ (reference sequence). This CDR3 region has 18 residues. With 1 base clipped from V and 0 bases from J, the junction kept 4 bases outside the gene matches. The CDR3 is CASSLEIAGGPNTGELFF. The CDR3 DNA follows: TGTGCCAGCAGCTTAGAAATAGCGGGGGGGCCGAACACCGGGGAGCTGTTTTTT. The entire variable domain, with the rest obtained from reference TRBV13 and TRBJ2-2, is as follows: AAGVIQSPRHLIKEKRETATLKCYPIPRHDTVYWYQQGPGQDPQFLISFYEKMQSDKGSIPDRFSAQQFSDYHSELNMSSLELGDSALYFCASSLEIAGGPNTGELFFGEGSRLTVL.

This chain links TRBV19 with TRBJ1-6; no clear D. Trimming shortened V by 5 bases and J by 7 bases, and 6 bases separated the two germline ends. The CDR3 consists of 12 residues. Germline loops: CDR1 LNHDA, CDR2 SQIVND (reference sequence). CDR3 sequence: CASSFLNSPLHF. CDR3 DNA sequence: TGTGCCAGTAGTTTCCTAAATTCACCCCTCCACTTT.

This clone was recorded only once. This chain joins TRBV29-1 and TRBJ2-1; 11 bases align to TRBD1. The CDR3 spans 16 residues. The germline CDR1 and CDR2 sequences are SQVTM and ANQGSEA. V was clipped by 1 base and J by 4 bases; unmatched bases: 6. The CDR3 coding sequence is TGCAGCGTTGAAGGCCTAGGACAGGGGGCTTACAATGAGCAGTTCTTC. It translates to CSVEGLGQGAYNEQFF.

The gene calls are TRBV10-3 and TRBJ1-2, with TRBD1 matching 8 bases. The CDR3 extends over 16 amino acids. In germline, CDR1 is ENHRY, CDR2 SYGVKD. Trimming took 1 base from V and 2 from J; bases not matched to a gene: 6. This CDR3 is CAISEWQGARNYGYTF. DNA for the CDR3: TGTGCCATCAGTGAGTGGCAGGGGGCGCGAAACTATGGCTACACCTTC.

Only one count was recorded for this clone. This chain joins TRBV27 and TRBJ1-3; 9 positions match TRBD1. V lost 3 bases, J lost 2 bases, and 2 bases stayed unmatched. The CDR3 totals 15 residues. Germline CDR1 MNHEY, CDR2 SMNVEV (reference sequence). CDR3 loop: CASSLGQGTGNTIYF. The CDR3 coding sequence is TGTGCCAGCAGTTTGGGACAGGGTACTGGAAACACCATATATTTT.

The V and J genes are TRBV28 and TRBJ2-3, with a tentative D call TRBD2 (5 bases). The CDR3 runs to 13 residues. Germline CDR1 MDHEN, CDR2 SYDVKM. With 8 bases removed from V and 0 bases from J, the gap between germline ends came to 9 bases. The CDR3 DNA is TGTGCCAGCCGGACTTCTAGCACAGATACGCAGTATTTT. This translates into CASRTSSTDTQYF.

The V gene is TRBV20-1, the J gene TRBJ1-1; D is uncertain. The germline V gene has CDR1 DFQATT and CDR2 SNEGSKA (reference sequence). V lost 4 bases and J lost 6, with 9 bases in between. The CDR3 covers 11 residues. This chain's CDR3 is CSAKGRAEAFF. The CDR3 bases are TGCAGTGCTAAAGGGAGGGCTGAAGCTTTCTTT.

J is TRBJ1-3 and V is TRBV30; tentatively, D is TRBD1 (5 bases). Germline-derived CDR1 and CDR2 are GTSNPN and SVGIG (reference sequence). The CDR3 is 13 residues long. The CDR3 protein is CAQGAGRGNTIYF. For the CDR3, the DNA is TGTGCTCAAGGGGCAGGGAGGGGAAACACCATATATTTT.

The chain has TRBV6-5 and TRBJ2-2, with TRBD2 as a possible D gene (5 bases). The V gene lost 6 bases and the J gene lost 4 bases, with 6 bases spanning the gap. CDR3 length equals 12 residues. The V gene's germline CDR1 is MNHEY and CDR2 SVGAGI. The CDR3 protein is CASSRGTGELFF. CDR3 coding DNA: TGTGCCAGCAGCCGGGGCACCGGGGAGCTGTTTTTT.

This sequence joins TRBV10-1 and TRBJ2-2, with D possibly being TRBD2 (6 bases). The CDR3 covers 14 residues. V was trimmed by 3 bases and J by 6 bases, leaving 11 bases between them. Germline loops: CDR1 WNHNN, CDR2 SYGVQD (reference sequence). This CDR3 is CASSDSGEAGELFF. The CDR3 DNA reads as TGCGCCAGCAGTGACTCGGGGGAGGCCGGGGAGCTGTTTTTT.

The CDR3 protein is CASSGTPTQYF. The DNA of the CDR3 is TGTGCCAGCAGTGGCACCCCAACGCAGTATTTT. This chain links TRBV28 with TRBJ2-3; D is uncertain. The germline gives CDR1 MDHEN, CDR2 SYDVKM. The CDR3 runs to 11 residues. The V and J ends lost 5 bases and 9 bases respectively, with 9 bases between them.

The V call is TRBV25-1, the J call TRBJ1-4, with 9 bases that match TRBD1. CDR1 and CDR2 from the germline V gene are MGHDK and SYGVNS. Trimming removed 5 bases from V and 1 base from J; junction bases left unmatched: 5. The CDR3 loop spans 16 amino acids. The CDR3 sequence: CASSTGGAVTNEKLFF. CDR3 sequence (DNA): TGTGCCAGCAGTACAGGGGGCGCAGTAACTAATGAAAAACTGTTTTTT.

This chain uses TRBV5-1 with TRBJ2-6, with TRBD2 matching 7 bases. V trimming: 4 bases; J trimming: 10 bases; junction bases outside the gene matches: 5. CDR1 and CDR2 from the germline V gene are SGHRS and YFSETQ. CDR3 size: 13 residues. In DNA, the CDR3 is TGCGCCAGCAGCAATGGGGGGGGTAACGTCCTGACTTTC. Amino acid sequence: CASSNGGGNVLTF.

CDR3 loop: CASSSRGNSYEQYV. In nucleotides, the CDR3 is TGTGCCAGCAGTTCCCGCGGGAACTCCTACGAGCAGTACGTC. The V call is TRBV6-6, the J call TRBJ2-7, with D possibly matching TRBD2 (6 bases). V shed 4 bases and J shed 0 bases, with 10 bases lying between them. The germline V gene encodes CDR1 MNHNY and CDR2 SVGAGI (reference sequence). CDR3 size: 14 residues.

This sequence joins TRBV19 and TRBJ2-3, with 7 bases lining up with TRBD1. Unmatched junction bases numbered 7, after V lost 0 bases and J lost 7 bases. This CDR3 is 15 amino acids long. CDR1 and CDR2 from the germline V gene are LNHDA and SQIVND (reference sequence). In DNA, the CDR3 is TGTGCCAGTAGTATAGATCCGAGGGGGCCTAATACGCAGTATTTT. Residues: CASSIDPRGPNTQYF.

This chain uses TRBV7-8 with TRBJ1-1; TRBD1 is a possible D gene (6 bases). Germline V gene lookup returns CDR1 SGHVS and CDR2 FQNEAQ. This CDR3 comprises 14 residues. V lost 3 bases and J lost 0, with 8 bases in between. DNA for the CDR3: TGTGCCAGCAGCTTTGGACAGCTGAACACTGAAGCTTTCTTT. It yields the protein CASSFGQLNTEAFF.

The V call is TRBV27, the J call TRBJ2-7, with a weak D call TRBD1 (5 bases). The V gene's germline CDR1 is MNHEY and CDR2 SMNVEV (reference sequence). CDR3 length: 13 residues. V shed 0 bases and J shed 7 bases, with 10 bases lying between them. CDR3 amino acids: CASSLSPGKEQYF. The CDR3 DNA sequence: TGTGCCAGCAGTTTATCTCCAGGGAAGGAGCAGTACTTC.

The rearrangement uses TRBV5-6 and TRBJ2-7; 8 bases match TRBD1. The CDR3 is 15 residues long. V was pared by 3 bases and J by 0 bases, with 5 bases of the junction left unmatched. Looked up from germline, CDR1 is SGHDT and CDR2 is YYEEEE. The CDR3 loop is CASSSDRVSSYEQYV. The CDR3 bases are TGTGCCAGCAGCTCGGACAGGGTCAGCTCCTACGAGCAGTACGTC.

The chain combines TRBV28 with TRBJ2-1; TRBD1 might be the D (6 bases). CDR3 length: 15 residues. V lost 7 bases and J 0 bases, leaving 13 bases between the germline ends. Germline V gene data show CDR1 as MDHEN and CDR2 as SYDVKM. Here the CDR3 DNA reads TGTGCCAGCAACACAGGGACGGCCTCCTACAATGAGCAGTTCTTC. Amino acid sequence: CASNTGTASYNEQFF. Together with reference TRBV28 and TRBJ2-1, the CDR3 gives the full variable domain: DVKVTQSSRYLVKRTGEKVFLECVQDMDHENMFWYRQDPGLGLRLIYFSYDVKMKEKGDIPEGYSVSREKKERFSLILESASTNQTSMYLCASNTGTASYNEQFFGPGTRLTVL.

This clone was seen only once. The rearrangement joins TRBV2 to TRBJ2-1; possible D gene TRBD2, 6 bases. Germline V gene sequence: CDR1 SNHLY, CDR2 FYNNEI. The CDR3 totals 12 residues. Deletions cut 6 bases from V and 10 bases from J, with 13 bases between. The CDR3 DNA follows: TGTGCCAGCAGAGAGGCGGGATCGGAGCAGTTCTTC. It yields the protein CASREAGSEQFF. Using reference TRBV2 and TRBJ2-1 for the parts outside the CDR3, the full variable domain is EPEVTQTPSHQVTQMGQEVILRCVPISNHLYFYWYRQILGQKVEFLVSFYNNEISEKSEIFDDQFSVERPDGSNFTLKIRSTKLEDSAMYFCASREAGSEQFFGPGTRLTVL.

V usage is TRBV5-1 and J usage is TRBJ2-3; tentatively, D is TRBD1 (6 bases). The CDR3 covers 16 residues. Per germline, CDR1 SGHRS and CDR2 YFSETQ. The V end was cut by 3 bases, the J end by 2 bases, with 16 bases between. Here the CDR3 reads CASSSGTPNPTDTQYF. CDR3 nucleotide sequence: TGCGCCAGCAGCTCCGGGACACCTAACCCCACAGATACGCAGTATTTT.

This clone was recorded only once. CDR3 coding DNA: TGTGCCAGCACCCTAGAGGCGTCGGCTAACTATGGCTACACCTTC. Residues: CASTLEASANYGYTF. The J gene is TRBJ1-2, the V gene TRBV6-4; D is unresolved. Between the trimmed V and J ends, which lost 7 bases and 0 bases, there was a span of 15 bases. The CDR3 is 15 residues long. The V gene's germline CDR1 is MRHNA and CDR2 SNTAGT.